This is a list of T cell receptor beta chains from one sample in a study of Ad26.COV2.S vaccination and SARS-CoV-2 variants. Sequencing was performed with immunoSEQ multiplex PCR; in TCRdb, only in-frame clones are kept and a portion is missing. The top ten hold 4.3% of the sample, which has about 470,000 clones, about 90% seen once. The source material was peripheral blood, sampled in a trial of Ad26.COV2.S vaccine versus placebo. These receptor sequences come from a person between 18 and 60 years old who received the Ad26.COV2.S COVID-19 vaccine or a placebo. Each CDR3 is given with its conserved first and last residue. The order of the fields is clone size, D gene, J gene, V gene, CDR3 protein, CDR3 DNA. D genes are given only for firm matches. Not all rows give a size; the values are once, few, many and, for expanded clones, a class.

clone_size: -; d_call: -; j_call: TRBJ2-2; v_call: TRBV29-1; cdr3_aa: CSVETVNTGELFF; cdr3_nt: TGCAGCGTAGAGACAGTAAACACCGGGGAGCTGTTTTTT
clone_size: -; d_call: -; j_call: TRBJ2-3; v_call: TRBV29-1; cdr3_aa: CSVEPSDTQYF; cdr3_nt: TGCAGCGTTGAACCGTCAGATACGCAGTATTTT
clone_size: -; d_call: -; j_call: TRBJ1-1; v_call: TRBV18; cdr3_aa: CASSQRLKGSTAFF; cdr3_nt: TGTGCCAGCTCACAACGACTAAAGGGGAGTACAGCTTTCTTT
clone_size: -; d_call: TRBD1; j_call: TRBJ1-4; v_call: TRBV7-6; cdr3_aa: CASSRGQGGREKLFF; cdr3_nt: TGTGCCAGCAGCCGGGGACAGGGGGGTAGGGAAAAACTGTTTTTT
clone_size: -; d_call: -; j_call: TRBJ1-3; v_call: TRBV5-1; cdr3_aa: CASSPSGSGNTIYF; cdr3_nt: TGCGCCAGCAGCCCATCGGGCTCTGGAAACACCATATATTTT
clone_size: -; d_call: -; j_call: TRBJ1-2; v_call: TRBV4-3; cdr3_aa: CASSQDSAYGYTF; cdr3_nt: TGCGCCAGCAGCCAAGATTCCGCTTATGGCTACACCTTC
clone_size: -; d_call: TRBD2; j_call: TRBJ2-7; v_call: TRBV30; cdr3_aa: CAWSVRTSVAYEQYF; cdr3_nt: TGTGCCTGGAGTGTAAGGACTAGCGTTGCCTACGAGCAGTACTTC
clone_size: -; d_call: -; j_call: TRBJ2-5; v_call: TRBV27; cdr3_aa: CASSPTGHTPQETQYF; cdr3_nt: TGTGCCAGCAGTCCCACAGGGCACACTCCCCAAGAGACCCAGTACTTC
clone_size: -; d_call: -; j_call: TRBJ2-6; v_call: TRBV4-2; cdr3_aa: CASSQDWTESPGANVLTF; cdr3_nt: TGTGCCAGCAGCCAAGATTGGACAGAATCTCCTGGGGCCAACGTCCTGACTTTC
clone_size: once; d_call: -; j_call: TRBJ1-5; v_call: TRBV6-2/TRBV6-3; cdr3_aa: CASSFSHSNQPQHF; cdr3_nt: TGTGCCAGCAGTTTCAGCCATAGCAATCAGCCCCAGCATTTT
clone_size: -; d_call: -; j_call: TRBJ2-3; v_call: TRBV10-3; cdr3_aa: CAISADKGADTQYF; cdr3_nt: TGTGCCATCAGTGCCGACAAGGGTGCAGATACGCAGTATTTT
clone_size: -; d_call: TRBD1; j_call: TRBJ2-7; v_call: TRBV6-5; cdr3_aa: CASRRQGTSGEQYF; cdr3_nt: TGTGCCAGCAGACGACAGGGGACATCGGGTGAGCAGTACTTC
clone_size: -; d_call: -; j_call: TRBJ2-3; v_call: TRBV28; cdr3_aa: CASSLGSYTDTQYF; cdr3_nt: TGTGCCAGCAGTTTGGGCAGCTACACAGATACGCAGTATTTT
clone_size: -; d_call: TRBD2; j_call: TRBJ2-3; v_call: TRBV19; cdr3_aa: CASSKQTSGRGTDTQYF; cdr3_nt: TGTGCCAGTAGCAAACAAACTAGCGGGAGAGGCACAGATACGCAGTATTTT
clone_size: -; d_call: -; j_call: TRBJ1-5; v_call: TRBV28; cdr3_aa: CASSFSGLGRQPQHF; cdr3_nt: TGTGCCAGCAGTTTTTCAGGTTTGGGACGTCAGCCCCAGCATTTT
clone_size: -; d_call: -; j_call: TRBJ2-7; v_call: TRBV14; cdr3_aa: CASSPLRGITYEQYF; cdr3_nt: TGTGCCAGCAGCCCTCTCAGGGGAATAACCTACGAGCAGTACTTC
clone_size: -; d_call: -; j_call: TRBJ2-1; v_call: TRBV5-6; cdr3_aa: CASSFPGFESYNEQFF; cdr3_nt: TGTGCCAGCAGCTTCCCGGGCTTCGAAAGCTACAATGAGCAGTTCTTC
clone_size: -; d_call: -; j_call: TRBJ2-5; v_call: TRBV19; cdr3_aa: CASSARGTLGTQYF; cdr3_nt: TGTGCCAGTAGTGCGCGGGGTACCCTCGGGACCCAGTACTTC
clone_size: -; d_call: -; j_call: TRBJ1-4; v_call: TRBV15; cdr3_aa: CATSRDPNEKLFF; cdr3_nt: TGTGCCACCAGCAGAGATCCGAATGAAAAACTGTTTTTT
clone_size: -; d_call: -; j_call: TRBJ2-1; v_call: TRBV7-6; cdr3_aa: CASSSQGLAAYNEQFF; cdr3_nt: TGTGCCAGCAGCTCACAGGGGCTAGCGGCCTACAATGAGCAGTTCTTC
clone_size: -; d_call: -; j_call: TRBJ1-5; v_call: TRBV29-1; cdr3_aa: CSVGGAGPLQPQHF; cdr3_nt: TGCAGCGTTGGTGGGGCGGGCCCCCTACAGCCCCAGCATTTT
clone_size: few; d_call: -; j_call: TRBJ2-3; v_call: TRBV7-2; cdr3_aa: CASSAGLWVGQYF; cdr3_nt: TGTGCCAGCAGCGCGGGACTTTGGGTTGGGCAGTATTTT
clone_size: once; d_call: -; j_call: TRBJ2-2; v_call: TRBV19; cdr3_aa: CASSTLRTENTGELFF; cdr3_nt: TGTGCCAGTAGTACACTCCGGACTGAGAACACCGGGGAGCTGTTTTTT
clone_size: -; d_call: -; j_call: TRBJ2-1; v_call: TRBV5-1; cdr3_aa: CASSLGSLDEQFF; cdr3_nt: TGCGCCAGCAGCTTGGGGTCCCTGGATGAGCAGTTCTTC
clone_size: -; d_call: -; j_call: TRBJ1-6; v_call: TRBV9; cdr3_aa: CASSEGVSPLHF; cdr3_nt: TGTGCCAGCAGCGAGGGGGTATCACCCCTCCACTTT
clone_size: -; d_call: -; j_call: TRBJ2-5; v_call: TRBV5-6; cdr3_aa: CASSSGTPRWYF; cdr3_nt: TGTGCCAGCAGTTCCGGGACCCCCCGGTGGTACTTC
clone_size: -; d_call: -; j_call: TRBJ1-1; v_call: TRBV7-9; cdr3_aa: CASSPGHPEAFF; cdr3_nt: TGTGCCAGCAGCCCCGGACATCCTGAAGCTTTCTTT
clone_size: -; d_call: -; j_call: TRBJ2-2; v_call: TRBV12-3/TRBV12-4; cdr3_aa: CASSFGTAGELFF; cdr3_nt: TGTGCCAGCAGTTTCGGTACCGCCGGGGAGCTGTTTTTT